Included here is one T cell receptor (beta chain) sequence, with context. Antigen unknown. This sample stems from a study of shared clonotypes between healthy human individuals. About the research overall: Every donor yielded three CD4 naive, three CD4 memory, two CD8 naive and one CD8 memory plate.

CD8 cells regarded as naive lacked CD45RO, were positively chosen for CCR7, and omitted terminally differentiated effector memory CD45RA+ cells. Every contributor of samples was a Caucasian grown-up residing in Nashville, Tennessee. Template for every sorted-subset replicate PCR totaled roughly 200 ng DNA, 25,000 to 30,000 T cell genomes. Clones were read by immunoSEQ multiplex PCR, and TCRdb kept only the in-frame ones, dropping some. The table records some 2 million clones, roughly 94% of them present only once. The study, taken as a whole, reports: Despite large depth, sorted-subset datasets appeared incompletely sequenced.

Trimming removed 0 bases from V and 1 base from J, with 8 bases in between. CDR3 length: 15 amino acids. Germline CDR1 and CDR2: SGHDT and YYEEEE. The sample was naive CD8+ T cells sorted from blood. V gene TRBV5-6 combines with J gene TRBJ1-5, with D unclear. This TCR was recovered from a man between 18 and 35 years old in good health. The CDR3, as DNA: TGTGCCAGCAGCTTGGACGCAGCGAGCAATCAGCCCCAGCATTTT. Residues: CASSLDAASNQPQHF.